Each of the 18 T cell receptor beta chains below was sequenced from the same sample in a study of CD8 T cells in Susac syndrome. RNA totalling roughly 0.5 to 1 ug underwent reverse transcription with random hexamers. TCRdb reprocessed the immunoSEQ multiplex PCR reads with MiXCR, giving one entry per CDR3 protein. The sample yields 90,000 or so distinct CDR3 sequences, around 93% seen once. Sequencing was performed on CD8+ T cells from PBMCs. The receptors here all came from a human donor in good health.

V is TRBV7-3 and J is TRBJ2-1, with TRBD2 matching over 14 bases. The germline V gene has CDR1 SGHTA and CDR2 FQGTGA. CDR3 length: 15 amino acids. Trimming removed 4 bases from V and 6 bases from J; junction bases left unmatched: 2. CDR3 in amino acids: CASSSGTSGGNEQFF. The CDR3 DNA reads as TGTGCCAGCAGCTCAGGGACTAGCGGGGGCAATGAGCAGTTCTTC.

This CDR3 is CASSLEGPIYEQYF. DNA of the CDR3: TGTGCCAGCAGTTTAGAGGGACCCATCTACGAGCAGTACTTC. This rearrangement joins TRBV12-3 or TRBV12-4 to TRBJ2-7; D may be TRBD1 or TRBD2 (5 bases each). The V end was cut by 1 base, the J end by 3 bases, with 10 bases between. The CDR3 contains 14 residues.

The J gene is TRBJ2-5, the V gene TRBV5-4; D is perhaps TRBD1 (6 bases). The CDR3 consists of 13 residues. V shed 2 bases and J shed 9 bases, with 14 bases lying between them. The germline gives CDR1 SGHNT, CDR2 YYREEE (reference sequence). The CDR3 is CASSFSAPGAQYF. CDR3 in DNA: TGTGCCAGCAGCTTTAGCGCCCCAGGGGCCCAGTACTTC.

The rearrangement links TRBV6-6 to TRBJ1-5; tentatively, D is TRBD1 (6 bases). The germline CDR1 and CDR2 sequences are MNHNY and SVGAGI (reference sequence). V shed 7 bases and J shed 3 bases, with 13 bases lying between them. The CDR3 loop spans 14 amino acids. The CDR3 reads CASNIGQSNQPQHF. The DNA of the CDR3 is TGTGCCAGCAACATAGGACAGTCCAATCAGCCCCAGCATTTT.

This chain joins TRBV30 and TRBJ1-4, with D perhaps TRBD1 (5 bases). CDR1 GTSNPN and CDR2 SVGIG come from the germline V gene (reference sequence). This CDR3 has 13 residues. V was shortened by 7 bases and J by 5 bases, with 14 bases between the two germline ends. The CDR3 loop is CAYRDGRNEKLFF. CDR3 sequence (DNA): TGTGCCTATCGGGACGGACGAAATGAAAAACTGTTTTTT.

CDR3 region: CASSSEAVFSHTEAFF. The CDR3 DNA reads TGTGCCAGCAGCTCAGAGGCAGTTTTCTCTCACACTGAAGCTTTCTTT. V and J are TRBV7-9 and TRBJ1-1, with no clear D. In germline, CDR1 is SEHNR, CDR2 FQNEAQ (reference sequence). The CDR3 runs 16 residues. Trimming took off 4 bases at V and 3 bases at J, with 18 bases between the two ends.

In DNA, the CDR3 is TGTGCCAGCAGCCCGGCCACTAGCGGCCGCGAGACCCAGTACTTC. Translated, it gives CASSPATSGRETQYF. The chain joins TRBV5-4 to TRBJ2-5; 8 bases match TRBD2. CDR1 is SGHNT and CDR2 is YYREEE in the germline V gene (reference sequence). Losses at the gene ends were 4 bases for V and 5 bases for J; bases not matched to a gene: 10. The CDR3 length is 15 residues.

This clonotype has a handful of counts. The rearrangement joins TRBV7-3 to TRBJ2-3; 7 bases match TRBD2. Trimming removed 2 bases from V and 1 base from J; junction bases left unmatched: 3. The CDR3 extends over 15 amino acids. CDR1 is SGHTA and CDR2 is FQGTGA in the germline V gene. The CDR3 spells CASSLVGGGTDTQYF. The CDR3 DNA follows: TGTGCCAGCAGCTTAGTGGGGGGGGGCACAGATACGCAGTATTTT.

Here the CDR3 reads CASSEGGGDTEAFF. In DNA form, the CDR3 reads TGTGCCAGCAGTGAGGGCGGGGGAGACACTGAAGCTTTCTTT. The chain employs TRBV2 and TRBJ1-1, with D possibly matching TRBD1 (5 bases). CDR3 length: 14 amino acids. V was pared by 3 bases and J by 3 bases, with 11 bases between. The germline V gene has CDR1 SNHLY and CDR2 FYNNEI.

The chain has TRBV7-9 and TRBJ1-1; possibly TRBD1 for D (5 bases). Trimming cost V 6 bases and J 4 bases, with 12 bases left between them. CDR3 length equals 13 residues. Looked up from germline, CDR1 is SEHNR and CDR2 is FQNEAQ (reference sequence). CDR3: CASRVGGATEAFF. The DNA of the CDR3 is TGTGCCAGCAGGGTGGGAGGGGCCACTGAAGCTTTCTTT.

The V gene is TRBV10-3, the J gene TRBJ2-3; 8 bases are shared with TRBD1. Trimming took 6 bases from V and 3 from J; bases not matched to a gene: 8. The CDR3 runs 15 residues. Germline V gene sequence: CDR1 ENHRY, CDR2 SYGVKD. CDR3 sequence (DNA): TGTGCCATCAGCTTGACAGGGGATGGGACAGATACGCAGTATTTT. Amino acids: CAISLTGDGTDTQYF.

This clonotype was seen just once. This chain links TRBV9 with TRBJ2-2; 9 bases are a match to TRBD1. J lost 2 bases, V lost 3 bases, and 5 bases had no gene match. The CDR3 loop spans 16 amino acids. Germline loops: CDR1 SGDLS, CDR2 YYNGEE. CDR3 nucleotide sequence: TGTGCCAGCAGCGCCAGACAGGGGGTAAACACCGGGGAGCTGTTTTTT. Amino acids: CASSARQGVNTGELFF.

This sequence joins TRBV5-5 and TRBJ1-2; tentatively, D is TRBD1 (6 bases). Trimming took 1 base from V and 8 from J, leaving 15 bases between them. The germline V gene encodes CDR1 SGHKS and CDR2 YYEKEE (reference sequence). CDR3 length equals 14 residues. The CDR3 region has the DNA TGTGCCAGCAGCTTGCGACAGGACCCGTGGGGCTACACCTTC. This codes for CASSLRQDPWGYTF.

This rearrangement joins TRBV6-5 to TRBJ2-1; D is unresolved. The CDR3 is 15 residues long. The germline V gene encodes CDR1 MNHEY and CDR2 SVGAGI. Trimming pared 2 bases from V and 7 bases from J, leaving 15 bases between. Written as DNA, the CDR3 is TGTGCCAGCAGTTACGAGTCGGGTCGCGGTAATGAGCAGTTCTTC. Translation: CASSYESGRGNEQFF.

The chain joins TRBV3-1 to TRBJ2-7; the D gene is possibly TRBD2 (6 bases). Deletions cut 5 bases from V and 0 bases from J, with 11 bases between. The CDR3 consists of 14 residues. CDR1 LGHDT and CDR2 YNNKEL come from the germline V gene (reference sequence). As DNA, the CDR3 is TGTGCCAGCAGCGCGGGACGTCTCTCCTACGAGCAGTACTTC. Its protein is CASSAGRLSYEQYF.

The chain joins TRBV4-1 to TRBJ2-7; D possibly corresponds to TRBD1 (5 bases). V was cut by 0 bases and J by 0 bases, with 12 bases left in between. There are 16 residues in the CDR3. The germline CDR1 and CDR2 sequences are MGHRA and YSYEKL. This CDR3 reads CASSQDGRQYSYEQYF. CDR3 nucleotide sequence: TGCGCCAGCAGCCAAGATGGACGACAGTACTCCTACGAGCAGTACTTC.

CDR3 in DNA: TGTGCCAGCAGCTTGGGCAGGGGCCGCACAGATACGCAGTATTTT. It specifies CASSLGRGRTDTQYF. The V gene is TRBV5-6, the J gene TRBJ2-3, with D perhaps TRBD1 (6 bases). The germline V gene encodes CDR1 SGHDT and CDR2 YYEEEE. Between the trimmed V and J ends, which lost 0 bases and 1 base, there was a span of 9 bases. The CDR3 has 15 amino acids.

The rearrangement uses TRBV11-2 and TRBJ2-7; D is unresolved. CDR1 SGHAT and CDR2 FQNNGV come from the germline V gene. Trimming left V 6 bases short and J 2 bases short, with 14 bases between. The CDR3 is 14 amino acids. CDR3 nucleotides: TGTGCCAGCAGACCCTTGGCCGAGACCTACGAGCAGTACTTC. It translates to CASRPLAETYEQYF.